This T cell receptor (beta chain) was found in a study of T cell repertoires in cytomegalovirus infection. Looking at the study overall: Indications of both CMV infection and matching HLA type were provided by public TCR beta signatures.

Each CDR3 protein gets one entry after TCRdb re-called the reads with MiXCR. The repertoire has 740,000 or so distinct CDR3 sequences, 35% to 45% of them found once; the top ten carry under 3.5%. Findings of the study overall: There were HLA-C-restricted CMV-specific TCR beta clonotypes dominating the ex vivo response.

For this clonotype: Its target is unknown.

The source material was PBMCs. This receptor was taken from a human donor in good health (CMV status not recorded). Some clones in this sample may be carry-over from other donors' samples.

CDR3 sequence reads: CASSSRDTRGEKLFF. CDR3 nucleotides: TGTGCCAGCTCTTCCCGGGACACCCGTGGAGAAAAACTGTTTTTT. The J gene is TRBJ1-4, the V gene TRBV27, with D possibly TRBD1 on 6 matching bases. Germline V gives CDR1 MNHEY, CDR2 SMNVEV (reference sequence). With 8 bases removed from V and 8 bases from J, the gap between germline ends came to 21 bases. The CDR3 has 15 amino acids. Complete variable domain (other parts from reference TRBV27 and TRBJ1-4): EAQVTQNPRYLITVTGKKLTVTCSQNMNHEYMSWYRQDPGLGLRQIYYSMNVEVTDKGDVPEGYKVSRKEKRNFPLILESPSPNQTSLYFCASSSRDTRGEKLFFGSGTQLSVL.